The TCR beta chain described here comes from a study of blood T cells in healthy people across ages. CDR1 is SGHRS and CDR2 is YFSETQ in the germline V gene. The CDR3 extends over 17 amino acids. J gave up 7 bases and V 0 bases, and 6 bases lay outside the gene matches. With a J-beta primer mix and a sample-barcoded 5' primer, a second PCR ran about 6 to 11 cycles. From the 5' RACE reads, TCRdb called clonotypes with MiXCR, one entry per CDR3 protein. Of nearly 800,000 distinct CDR3 sequences detected, roughly 50% appear once; the ten largest clones hold about a quarter. The individuals who served as donors were healthy Caucasians living in Russia, aged about 6 to 100. As regards this clonotype: Its target is unknown.

Study observations and caveats: Observed TCR beta diversity showed a strong correlation with the percentage of naive T cells as measured by flow cytometry. The recorded TCR beta diversity per million T cells decreased in a roughly linear manner with age.

Sequenced sample: blood. This clonotype was sampled from a man in his forties in good health. The J gene is TRBJ2-1, the V gene TRBV5-1; 14 bases fit TRBD2. For the CDR3, the DNA is TGCGCCAGCAGCTTGGGTCCGGGGACTAGCGGGAGTAATGAGCAGTTCTTC. It encodes CASSLGPGTSGSNEQFF. The full variable domain, in which reference TRBV5-1 and TRBJ2-1 provide the parts outside the CDR3, is KAGVTQTPRYLIKTRGQQVTLSCSPISGHRSVSWYQQTPGQGLQFLFEYFSETQRNKGNFPGRFSGRQFSNSRSEMNVSTLELGDSALYLCASSLGPGTSGSNEQFFGPGTRLTVL.